The 9 T cell receptor beta chains below all came from one sample that was sequenced in a study of cytomegalovirus exposure and HLA in healthy donors. PCR was performed using 60 Vbeta and 13 Jbeta primers. Sequencing used immunoSEQ multiplex PCR; TCRdb keeps in-frame clones, though not all of them. The sample includes some 77,000 clones, around 80% of them seen just once. Specimen: PBMCs. The receptors here all came from a man aged 25-40 years in good health and CMV-seronegative.

The genes are TRBV2 and TRBJ1-6, with 11 bases matching TRBD1. The CDR3 length is 15 residues. In germline, CDR1 is SNHLY, CDR2 FYNNEI. With 6 bases clipped from V and 10 bases from J, the junction kept 8 bases outside the gene matches. The CDR3 nucleotides are TGTGCCAGCAGCCTGGACAGGGGGCGCGAATCACCCCTCCACTTT. Translating it yields CASSLDRGRESPLHF.

The V call is TRBV19, the J call TRBJ1-4, with 8 bases matching TRBD1. The junction had 6 bases not matched to a gene; V was cut back by 6 bases and J by 6 bases. The CDR3 sequence is 14 residues long. Germline V CDR1 and CDR2: LNHDA, SQIVND (reference sequence). The CDR3 protein is CASRGTGGDEKLFF. CDR3 DNA: TGTGCCAGTAGGGGGACAGGAGGAGATGAAAAACTGTTTTTT.

The chain recombines TRBV27 with TRBJ2-5, with D hard to call. The V end lost 6 bases, the J end lost 3 bases, and 14 bases lay between the germline ends. The CDR3 sequence is 14 residues long. The germline gives CDR1 MNHEY, CDR2 SMNVEV (reference sequence). CDR3 sequence: CASRTNRWEETQYF. For the CDR3, the DNA is TGTGCCAGCAGAACTAACCGGTGGGAAGAGACCCAGTACTTC.

The chain is built from TRBV5-1 and TRBJ2-7; no definite D call. The CDR3 totals 12 residues. Between the trimmed V and J ends, which lost 1 base and 2 bases, there was a span of 4 bases. Germline values: CDR1 SGHRS, CDR2 YFSETQ. Here the CDR3 DNA reads TGCGCCAGCAGCTTGTCGGCCTACGAGCAGTACTTC. Its protein is CASSLSAYEQYF.

This chain connects TRBV2 to TRBJ1-6, with 9 nucleotides matching TRBD1. The CDR3 sequence is 15 residues long. V dropped 4 bases and J dropped 10; count of bases not matched to a gene: 8. Germline CDR1 SNHLY, CDR2 FYNNEI. The CDR3 reads CASSVDRGVGSPLHF. The CDR3 bases are TGTGCCAGCAGTGTAGACAGGGGGGTCGGGTCACCCCTCCACTTT.

This rearrangement joins TRBV11-2 to TRBJ2-1; TRBD2 matches 11 bases. Unmatched junction bases numbered 7, after V lost 8 bases and J lost 4 bases. This CDR3 has 15 residues. CDR1 is SGHAT and CDR2 is FQNNGV in the germline V gene. CDR3: CASRSGRGVYNEQFF. CDR3 nucleotides: TGTGCCAGCCGTAGCGGGAGGGGTGTGTACAATGAGCAGTTCTTC.

J is TRBJ1-5 and V is TRBV5-6, with D possibly being TRBD1 (6 bases). This CDR3 is 17 amino acids long. Trimming removed 3 bases from V and 1 base from J, with 17 bases in between. Germline V gene sequence: CDR1 SGHDT, CDR2 YYEEEE. The CDR3 here is CASSSLYRDGSNQPQHF. For the CDR3, the DNA is TGTGCCAGCAGCTCTCTGTACAGGGACGGGAGCAATCAGCCCCAGCATTTT.

About this clone itself: One junction end disagrees with the germline gene, perhaps due to a read error. This chain connects TRBV29-1 to TRBJ1-2; TRBD1 matches at 7 bases. The CDR3 sequence is 14 residues long. Per germline, CDR1 SQVTM and CDR2 ANQGSEA. CDR3 sequence: CSAEDRDANYGYPF. For the CDR3, the DNA is TGCAGCGCTGAAGACAGGGATGCGAACTATGGCTACCCCTTC.

This clone has only a few counts. J is TRBJ1-2 and V is TRBV5-4, with TRBD1 identical over 7 bases. The CDR3 loop spans 17 amino acids. Germline V CDR1 and CDR2: SGHNT, YYREEE (reference sequence). V trimming: 2 bases; J trimming: 8 bases; junction bases outside the gene matches: 18. The CDR3 DNA reads as TGTGCCAGCAGCTTAAACCGGGACAGTCACCAGGGGCGCGGCTACACCTTC. This sequence encodes CASSLNRDSHQGRGYTF.